This T cell receptor (beta chain) was documented in a study of immune cell composition in non-small cell lung cancer (dated by TCRdb to the late 2010s). For the wider study: Histologic subtype, mostly lung adenocarcinoma or squamous cell carcinoma, was determined with H&E together with p63, CK5, Napsin A and TTF-1 immunohistochemistry. The subtype comparisons left out four tumour specimens with TCR-beta data because those specimens were rare histological subtypes. Adaptive Biotechnologies TCR-beta sequencing was carried out on over 32 paired NSCLC tumour and non-adjacent lung specimens, as well as on over 20 tumour-only specimens. Supplementary cohort #1, 10 lung adenocarcinoma cases, had paired tumour/lung TCR-beta sequencing and TIL populations generated to assess tumour reactivity.

A two-step multiplex PCR was used to amplify TCR-beta CDR3 regions from genomic DNA, and Illumina-compatible adaptors were added in the second step. TCR-beta immunosequencing was carried out on an Illumina platform through the commercial immunoSEQ service. As for the authors' bioinformatics: Repertoires were described by productive clonality and by Top 10 Clones, which is the percentage of T-cell templates coming from the ten most frequent sequences. Productive clonality ranged from 0 to 1, with 1 indicating a monoclonal population. Sequences comprising at least 0.1% of tumour T-cell templates but absent from matched non-adjacent lung were defined as tumour-associated clones and were identified via log10 scatter plots. Two-group comparisons used Student's t-tests, stages used ANOVA, and relationships used linear regression, analysed in GraphPad Prism7 and R. TCRdb took over this immuneACCESS table, retaining in-frame rearrangements with V and J assigned. Such tables are incomplete; in checked studies, under half of the missing clones stem from an unresolved V gene, and the remainder is unexplained. The V and J calls and clone size are taken from that table; D and trimming were inferred from the DNA. For this sample the table gives 3,000 to 4,000 clones, of which 70% to 80% were detected only once. The top ten hold 25% to 30% of the sample.

Normal lung samples were non-adjacent lung tissue taken as far from the tumour as possible, at least 3 cm away, from the same patient. Genomic DNA was extracted with the QIAamp DNA kit from frozen aliquots of unsorted single-cell suspensions. Tissues arrived within 2 hours of resection and were immediately processed into single-cell suspensions. Tissue was broken up mechanically, digested enzymatically with DNase I, collagenase I and hyaluronidase for approximately 30 minutes at 37 degrees C, and then filtered and RBC-lysed. Overall results and qualifications from the work: Smoking pack-years did not significantly correlate with tumour TCR-beta clonality. In fewer than 12 adenocarcinoma cases, maximal tumour-associated clone frequency correlated strongly with TIL tumour reactivity, whereas overall clonality did not. The reactivity cohort was only approximately ten cases, and tumour-reactive clones were not shown to share sequences with the dominant in vivo tumour-associated clones. Nearly half of NSCLC cases had tumour-associated clones >0.5%, with more than 70% of squamous carcinomas showing such clones compared with 30% to 40% of adenocarcinomas.

As for this clone: The antigen it recognizes is unknown. No per-base quality is available; no much larger clone lies one base away.

V is cut by 5 bases and J by 5 bases, and the space between the germline ends is 15 bases. Per the germline V gene (reference sequence), MNHNY is the CDR1 and SVGAGI is the CDR2. From the cysteine up to the phenylalanine, the CDR3 has a length of 15 residues. This entry keeps only the CDR3 DNA: 45 bases, framed from base 1. Sample: non-adjacent lung tissue. The sequence derives from a human donor with non-small cell lung cancer. The V gene is TRBV6-6 and the J gene is TRBJ2-2; a tentative D call is TRBD1 (6 bases match). The CDR3 amino acid sequence is: CASSHRDISTGELFF. DNA sequence: TGTGCCAGCAGTCACCGGGACATCAGTACCGGGGAGCTGTTTTTT.